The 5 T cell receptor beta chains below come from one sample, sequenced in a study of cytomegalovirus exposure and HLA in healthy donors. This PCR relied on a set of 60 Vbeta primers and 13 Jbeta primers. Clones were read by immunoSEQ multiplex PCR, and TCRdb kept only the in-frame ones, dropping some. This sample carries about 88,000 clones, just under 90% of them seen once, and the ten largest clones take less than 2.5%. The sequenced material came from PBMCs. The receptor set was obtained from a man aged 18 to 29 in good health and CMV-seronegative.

CDR3 DNA: TGTGCCAGCAGCTTATCTCCCTTTCAGGGCGGGGAGCTGTTTTTT. Amino acid sequence: CASSLSPFQGGELFF. The rearrangement links TRBV7-2 to TRBJ2-2; D may be TRBD1 (5 bases). V gave up 2 bases and J gave up 7 bases, with 14 bases separating them. The CDR3 loop spans 15 amino acids. Germline V lookup: CDR1 SGHTA, CDR2 FQGNSA.

CDR3 loop: CASSLPGQVYEQYF. The CDR3, as DNA: TGTGCCAGCAGCTTACCCGGACAGGTCTACGAGCAGTACTTC. The rearrangement joins TRBV11-1 to TRBJ2-7; 7 bases line up with TRBD1. Germline assignment: CDR1 SGHAT and CDR2 FQDESV (reference sequence). V shed 2 bases, J shed 3 bases, and the junction held 4 bases outside the gene matches. This CDR3 spans 14 amino acids.

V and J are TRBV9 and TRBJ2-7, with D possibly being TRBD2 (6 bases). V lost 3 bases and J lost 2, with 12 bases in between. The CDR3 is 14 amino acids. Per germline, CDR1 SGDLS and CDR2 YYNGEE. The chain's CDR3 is CASSEGLTTYEQYF. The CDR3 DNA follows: TGTGCCAGCAGCGAGGGACTGACTACCTACGAGCAGTACTTC.

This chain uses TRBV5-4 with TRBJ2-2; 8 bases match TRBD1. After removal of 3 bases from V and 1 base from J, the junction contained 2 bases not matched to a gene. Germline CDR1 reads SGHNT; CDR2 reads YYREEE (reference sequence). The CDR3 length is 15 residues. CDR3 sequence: CASSSGQGNTGELFF. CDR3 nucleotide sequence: TGTGCCAGCAGCTCAGGACAGGGGAACACCGGGGAGCTGTTTTTT.

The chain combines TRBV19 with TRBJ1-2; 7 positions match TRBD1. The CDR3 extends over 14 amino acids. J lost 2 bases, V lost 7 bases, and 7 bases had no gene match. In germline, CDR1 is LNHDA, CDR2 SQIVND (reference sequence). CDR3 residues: CASTPDRANYGYTF. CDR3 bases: TGTGCCAGTACCCCCGACAGGGCGAACTATGGCTACACCTTC.